Detailed here is one T cell receptor beta chain. Clones were sequenced by immunoSEQ multiplex PCR, and TCRdb holds only the in-frame ones, with some missing. The sample includes about 190,000 clones, more than 75% of them seen just once. The source of the sample is a study of blood T cell repertoires in COVID-19. Study at large: PBMCs, B-cell-depleted T cells, or T cells were the source of the cDNA or gDNA that made up the material.

Trimming took 6 bases from V and 6 from J; bases not matched to a gene: 6. The CDR3 is made up of 14 amino acids. Looked up from germline, CDR1 is MNHEY and CDR2 is SVGAGI. The V gene is TRBV6-5, the J gene TRBJ1-5; TRBD1 aligns across 9 bases. Sample: PBMCs or T cells enriched from blood (not recorded which). This clonotype was sampled from a woman aged 45-60 years with acute COVID-19. CDR3: CASRQGAESQPQHF. CDR3 sequence (DNA): TGTGCCAGCAGACAGGGGGCGGAGAGTCAGCCCCAGCATTTT.